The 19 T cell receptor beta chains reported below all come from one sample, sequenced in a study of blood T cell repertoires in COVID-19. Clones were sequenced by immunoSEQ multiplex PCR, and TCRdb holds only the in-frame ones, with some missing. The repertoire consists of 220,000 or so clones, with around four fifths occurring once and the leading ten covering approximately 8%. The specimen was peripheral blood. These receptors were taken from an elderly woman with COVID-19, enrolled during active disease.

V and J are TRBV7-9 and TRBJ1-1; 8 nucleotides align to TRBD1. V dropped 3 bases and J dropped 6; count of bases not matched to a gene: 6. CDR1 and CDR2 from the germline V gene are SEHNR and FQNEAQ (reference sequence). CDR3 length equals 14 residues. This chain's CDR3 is CASSFGQGEAEAFF. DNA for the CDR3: TGTGCCAGCAGCTTCGGACAGGGTGAAGCTGAAGCTTTCTTT.

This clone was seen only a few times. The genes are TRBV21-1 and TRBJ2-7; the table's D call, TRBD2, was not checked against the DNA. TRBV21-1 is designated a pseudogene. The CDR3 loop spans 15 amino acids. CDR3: CASSPKGGGSYEQYF. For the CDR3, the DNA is TGTGCCAGCAGTCCCAAAGGGGGGGGGTCCTACGAGCAGTACTTC.

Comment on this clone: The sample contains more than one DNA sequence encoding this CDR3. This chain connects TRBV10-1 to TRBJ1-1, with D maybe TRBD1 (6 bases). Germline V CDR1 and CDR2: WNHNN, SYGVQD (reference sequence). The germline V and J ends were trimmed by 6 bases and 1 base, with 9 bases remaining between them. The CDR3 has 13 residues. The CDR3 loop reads CASRQGPNTEAFF. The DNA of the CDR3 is TGCGCCAGCAGACAGGGCCCGAACACTGAAGCTTTCTTT.

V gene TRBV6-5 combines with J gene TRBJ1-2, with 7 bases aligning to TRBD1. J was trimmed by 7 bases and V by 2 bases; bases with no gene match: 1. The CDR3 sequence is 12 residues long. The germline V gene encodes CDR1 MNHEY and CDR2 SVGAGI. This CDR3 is CASSYTGVGYTF. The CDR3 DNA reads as TGTGCCAGCAGTTACACAGGGGTTGGCTACACCTTC.

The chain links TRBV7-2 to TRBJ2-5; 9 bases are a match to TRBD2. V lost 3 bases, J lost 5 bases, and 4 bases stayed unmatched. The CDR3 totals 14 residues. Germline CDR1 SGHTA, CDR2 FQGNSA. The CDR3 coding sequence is TGTGCCAGCAGCTTGGCGGGAGGGGTTGAGACCCAGTACTTC. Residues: CASSLAGGVETQYF. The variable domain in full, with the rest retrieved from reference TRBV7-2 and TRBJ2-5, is GAGVSQSPSNKVTEKGKDVELRCDPISGHTALYWYRQSLGQGLEFLIYFQGNSAPDKSGLPSDRFSAERTGGSVSTLTIQRTQQEDSAVYLCASSLAGGVETQYFGPGTRLLVL.

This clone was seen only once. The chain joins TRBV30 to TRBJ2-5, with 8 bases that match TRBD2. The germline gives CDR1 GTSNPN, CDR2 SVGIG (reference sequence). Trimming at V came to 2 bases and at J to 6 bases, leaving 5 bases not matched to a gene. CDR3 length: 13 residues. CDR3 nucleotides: TGTGCCTGGAGTAGCGGGGGCGGGAAGACCCAGTACTTC. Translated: CAWSSGGGKTQYF.

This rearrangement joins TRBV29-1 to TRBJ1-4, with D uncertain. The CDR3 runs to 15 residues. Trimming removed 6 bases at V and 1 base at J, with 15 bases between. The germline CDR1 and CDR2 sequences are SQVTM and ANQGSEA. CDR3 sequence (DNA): TGCAGCGTGGGCGGGCCTCAGGAAACTAATGAAAAACTGTTTTTT. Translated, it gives CSVGGPQETNEKLFF. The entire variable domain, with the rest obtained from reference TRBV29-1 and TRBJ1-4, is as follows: SAVISQKPSRDICQRGTSLTIQCQVDSQVTMMFWYRQQPGQSLTLIATANQGSEATYESGFVIDKFPISRPNLTFSTLTVSNMSPEDSSIYLCSVGGPQETNEKLFFGSGTQLSVL.

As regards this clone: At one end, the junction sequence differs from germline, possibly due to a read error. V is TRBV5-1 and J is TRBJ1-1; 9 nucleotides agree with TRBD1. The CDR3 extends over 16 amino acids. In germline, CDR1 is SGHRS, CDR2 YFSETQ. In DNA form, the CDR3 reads TGCGCCAGCAGCTTGGGGACAGGGGTAGGGAACGCTGAAGCTTTCTTT. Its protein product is CASSLGTGVGNAEAFF.

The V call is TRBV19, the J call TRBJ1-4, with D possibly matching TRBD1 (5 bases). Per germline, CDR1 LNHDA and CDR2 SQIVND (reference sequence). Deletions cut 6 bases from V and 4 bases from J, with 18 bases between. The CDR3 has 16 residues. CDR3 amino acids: CASRAGQRTGNEKLFF. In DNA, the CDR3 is TGTGCCAGTAGGGCAGGGCAACGCACGGGTAATGAAAAACTGTTTTTT.

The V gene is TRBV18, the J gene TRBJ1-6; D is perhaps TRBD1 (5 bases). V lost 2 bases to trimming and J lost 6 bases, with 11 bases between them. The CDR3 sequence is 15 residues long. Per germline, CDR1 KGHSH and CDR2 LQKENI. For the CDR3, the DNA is TGTGCCAGCTCACCAGGGGGGGATAGTAATTCACCCCTCCACTTT. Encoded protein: CASSPGGDSNSPLHF.

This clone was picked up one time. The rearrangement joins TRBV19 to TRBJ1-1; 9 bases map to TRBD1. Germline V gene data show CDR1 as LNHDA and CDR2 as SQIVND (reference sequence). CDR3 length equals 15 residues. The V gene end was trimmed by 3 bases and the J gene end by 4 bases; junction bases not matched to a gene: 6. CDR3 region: CASSILGQGTTEAFF. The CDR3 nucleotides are TGTGCCAGTAGTATCCTCGGACAGGGGACCACTGAAGCTTTCTTT. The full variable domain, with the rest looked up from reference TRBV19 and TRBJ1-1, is DGGITQSPKYLFRKEGQNVTLSCEQNLNHDAMYWYRQDPGQGLRLIYYSQIVNDFQKGDIAEGYSVSREKKESFPLTVTSAQKNPTAFYLCASSILGQGTTEAFFGQGTRLTVV.

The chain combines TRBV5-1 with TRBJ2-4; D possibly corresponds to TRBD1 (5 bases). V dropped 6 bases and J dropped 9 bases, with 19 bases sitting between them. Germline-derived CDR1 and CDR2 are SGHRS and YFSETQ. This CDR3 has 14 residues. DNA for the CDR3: TGCGCCAGCAAGGCCTTGGGTCAAGGGGTCATTCAGTACTTC. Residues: CASKALGQGVIQYF.

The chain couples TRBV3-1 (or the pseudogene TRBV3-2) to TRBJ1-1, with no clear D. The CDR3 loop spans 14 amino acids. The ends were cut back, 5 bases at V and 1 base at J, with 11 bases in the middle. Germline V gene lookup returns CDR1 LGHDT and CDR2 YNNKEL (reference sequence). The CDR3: CASSNGRRNTEAFF. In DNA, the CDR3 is TGTGCCAGCAGCAATGGAAGGAGGAACACTGAAGCTTTCTTT.

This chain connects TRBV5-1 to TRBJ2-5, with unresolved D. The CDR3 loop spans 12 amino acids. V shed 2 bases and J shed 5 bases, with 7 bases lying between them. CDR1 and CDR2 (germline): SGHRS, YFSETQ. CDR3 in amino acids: CASSLSGETQYF. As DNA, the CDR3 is TGCGCCAGCAGCTTATCTGGCGAGACCCAGTACTTC. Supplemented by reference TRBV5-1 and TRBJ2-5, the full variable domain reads KAGVTQTPRYLIKTRGQQVTLSCSPISGHRSVSWYQQTPGQGLQFLFEYFSETQRNKGNFPGRFSGRQFSNSRSEMNVSTLELGDSALYLCASSLSGETQYFGPGTRLLVL.

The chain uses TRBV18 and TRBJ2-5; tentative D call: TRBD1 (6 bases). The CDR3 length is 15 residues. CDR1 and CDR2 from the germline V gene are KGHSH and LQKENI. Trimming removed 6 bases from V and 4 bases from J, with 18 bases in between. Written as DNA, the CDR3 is TGTGCCAGCTCGGTCACAGGGATATTAAGAGAGACCCAGTACTTC. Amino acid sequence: CASSVTGILRETQYF.

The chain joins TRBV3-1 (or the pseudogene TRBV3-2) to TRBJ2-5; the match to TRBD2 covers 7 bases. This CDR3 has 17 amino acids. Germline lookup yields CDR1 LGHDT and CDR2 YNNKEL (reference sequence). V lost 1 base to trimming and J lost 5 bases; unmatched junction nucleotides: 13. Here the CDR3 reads CASSQGAGLRGTETQYF. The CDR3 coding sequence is TGTGCCAGCAGCCAAGGGGCGGGACTGCGGGGGACGGAGACCCAGTACTTC.

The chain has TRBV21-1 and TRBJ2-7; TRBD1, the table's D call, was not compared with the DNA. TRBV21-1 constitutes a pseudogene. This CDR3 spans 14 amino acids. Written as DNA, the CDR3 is TGTGCCAGCAGCAAAGATCCGCAGTCCTACGAGCAGTACTTC. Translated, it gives CASSKDPQSYEQYF.

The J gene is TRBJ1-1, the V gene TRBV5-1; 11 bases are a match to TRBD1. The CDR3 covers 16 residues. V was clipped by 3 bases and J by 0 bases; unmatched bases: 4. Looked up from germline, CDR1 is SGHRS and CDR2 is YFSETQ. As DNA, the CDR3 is TGCGCCAGCAGCTCGGGACAGGGGGTGATGAACACTGAAGCTTTCTTT. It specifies CASSSGQGVMNTEAFF.

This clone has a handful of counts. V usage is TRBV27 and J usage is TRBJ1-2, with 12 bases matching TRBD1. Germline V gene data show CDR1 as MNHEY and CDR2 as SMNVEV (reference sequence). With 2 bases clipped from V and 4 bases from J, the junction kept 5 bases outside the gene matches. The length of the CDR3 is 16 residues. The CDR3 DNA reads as TGTGCCAGCAGTTTACGGGGACAGGGGGCTTTCTATGGCTACACCTTC. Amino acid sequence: CASSLRGQGAFYGYTF.